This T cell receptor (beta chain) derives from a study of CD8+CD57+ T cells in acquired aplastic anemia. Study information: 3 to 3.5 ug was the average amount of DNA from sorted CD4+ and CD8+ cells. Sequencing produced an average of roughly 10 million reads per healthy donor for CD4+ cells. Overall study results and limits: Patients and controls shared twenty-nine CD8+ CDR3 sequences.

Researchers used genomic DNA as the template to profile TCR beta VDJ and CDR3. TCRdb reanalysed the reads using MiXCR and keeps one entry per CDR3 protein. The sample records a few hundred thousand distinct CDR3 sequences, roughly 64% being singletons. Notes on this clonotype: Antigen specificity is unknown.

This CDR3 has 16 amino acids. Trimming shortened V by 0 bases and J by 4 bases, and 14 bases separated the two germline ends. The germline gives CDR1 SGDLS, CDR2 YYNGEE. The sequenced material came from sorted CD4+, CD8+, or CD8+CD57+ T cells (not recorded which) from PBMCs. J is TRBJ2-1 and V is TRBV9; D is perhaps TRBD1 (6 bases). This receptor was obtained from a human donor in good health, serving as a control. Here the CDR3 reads CASSVEGTGLYNEQFF. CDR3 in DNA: TGTGCCAGCAGCGTAGAAGGAACAGGGTTGTACAATGAGCAGTTCTTC.